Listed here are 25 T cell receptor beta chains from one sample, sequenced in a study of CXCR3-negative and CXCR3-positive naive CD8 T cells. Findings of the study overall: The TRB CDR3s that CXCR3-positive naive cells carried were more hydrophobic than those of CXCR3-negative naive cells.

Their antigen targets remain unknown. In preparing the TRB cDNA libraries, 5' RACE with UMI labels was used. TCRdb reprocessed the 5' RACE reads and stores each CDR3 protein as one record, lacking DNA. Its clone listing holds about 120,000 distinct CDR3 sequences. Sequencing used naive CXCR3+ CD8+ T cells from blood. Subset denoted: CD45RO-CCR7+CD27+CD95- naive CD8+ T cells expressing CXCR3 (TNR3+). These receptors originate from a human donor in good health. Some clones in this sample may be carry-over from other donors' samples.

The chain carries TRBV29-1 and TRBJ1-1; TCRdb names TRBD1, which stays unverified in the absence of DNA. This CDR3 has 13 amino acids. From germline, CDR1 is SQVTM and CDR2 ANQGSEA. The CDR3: CSVVQGTNTEAFF.

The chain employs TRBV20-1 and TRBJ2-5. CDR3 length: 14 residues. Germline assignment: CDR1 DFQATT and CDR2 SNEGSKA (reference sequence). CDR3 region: CSARDIHAQETQYF.

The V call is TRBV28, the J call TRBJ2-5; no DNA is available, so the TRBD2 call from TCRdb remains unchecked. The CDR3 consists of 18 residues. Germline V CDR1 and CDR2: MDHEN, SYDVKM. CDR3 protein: CASSNSGTSGWNQETQYF.

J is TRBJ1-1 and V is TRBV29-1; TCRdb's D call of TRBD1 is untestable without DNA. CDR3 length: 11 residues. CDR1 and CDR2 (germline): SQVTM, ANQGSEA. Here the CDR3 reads CSVESQGGAFF.

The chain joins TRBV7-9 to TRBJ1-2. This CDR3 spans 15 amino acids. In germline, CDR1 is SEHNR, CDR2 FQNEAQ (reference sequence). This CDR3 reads CASSPTLEWEYGYTF.

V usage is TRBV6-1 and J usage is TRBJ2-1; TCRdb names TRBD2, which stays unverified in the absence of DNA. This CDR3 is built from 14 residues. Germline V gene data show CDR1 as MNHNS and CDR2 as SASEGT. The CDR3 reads CASRREGAYNEQFF.

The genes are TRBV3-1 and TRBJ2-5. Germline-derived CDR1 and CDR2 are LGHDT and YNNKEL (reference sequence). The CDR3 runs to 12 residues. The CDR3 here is CASGPSGETQYF.

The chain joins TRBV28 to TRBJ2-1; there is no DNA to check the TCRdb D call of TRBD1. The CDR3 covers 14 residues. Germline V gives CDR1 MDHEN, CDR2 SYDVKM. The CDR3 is CASSLPPIYNEQFF.

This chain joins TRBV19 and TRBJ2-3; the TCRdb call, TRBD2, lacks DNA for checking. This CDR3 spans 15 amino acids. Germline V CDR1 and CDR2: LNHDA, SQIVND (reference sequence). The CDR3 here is CASARYSGMVDTQYF.

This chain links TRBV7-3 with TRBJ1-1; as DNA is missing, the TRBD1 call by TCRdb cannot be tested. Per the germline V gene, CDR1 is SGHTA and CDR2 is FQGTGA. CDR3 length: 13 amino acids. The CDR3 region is CASSSTGTSEAFF.

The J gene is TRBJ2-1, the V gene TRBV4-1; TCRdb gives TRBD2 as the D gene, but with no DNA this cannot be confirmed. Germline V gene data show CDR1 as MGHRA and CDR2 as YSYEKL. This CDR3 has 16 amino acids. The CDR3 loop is CASSQDVAFSYNEQFF.

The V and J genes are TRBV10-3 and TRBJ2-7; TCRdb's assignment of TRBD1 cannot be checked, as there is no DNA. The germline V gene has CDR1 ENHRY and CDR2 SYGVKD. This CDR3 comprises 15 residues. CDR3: CAISEYDRGSGEQYF.

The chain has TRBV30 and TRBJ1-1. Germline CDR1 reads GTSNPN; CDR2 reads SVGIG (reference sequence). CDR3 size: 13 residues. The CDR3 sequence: CAWSGQGGAEAFF.

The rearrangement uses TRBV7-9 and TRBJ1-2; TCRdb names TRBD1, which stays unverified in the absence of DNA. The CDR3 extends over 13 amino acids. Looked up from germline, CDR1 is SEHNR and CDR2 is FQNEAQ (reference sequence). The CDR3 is CASSADRVLGYTF.

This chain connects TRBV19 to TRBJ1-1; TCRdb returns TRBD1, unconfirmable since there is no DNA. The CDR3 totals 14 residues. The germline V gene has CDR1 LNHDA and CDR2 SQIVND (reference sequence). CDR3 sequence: CASSIAPGGTEAFF. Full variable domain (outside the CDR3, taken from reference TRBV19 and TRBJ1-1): DGGITQSPKYLFRKEGQNVTLSCEQNLNHDAMYWYRQDPGQGLRLIYYSQIVNDFQKGDIAEGYSVSREKKESFPLTVTSAQKNPTAFYLCASSIAPGGTEAFFGQGTRLTVV.

The CDR3 loop reads CSVVPDSHQPQHF. V is TRBV29-1 and J is TRBJ1-5; TCRdb proposes TRBD1, but this gene call is untestable without DNA. CDR3 length: 13 residues. In germline, CDR1 is SQVTM, CDR2 ANQGSEA. Together with reference TRBV29-1 and TRBJ1-5, the CDR3 gives the full variable domain: SAVISQKPSRDICQRGTSLTIQCQVDSQVTMMFWYRQQPGQSLTLIATANQGSEATYESGFVIDKFPISRPNLTFSTLTVSNMSPEDSSIYLCSVVPDSHQPQHFGDGTRLSIL.

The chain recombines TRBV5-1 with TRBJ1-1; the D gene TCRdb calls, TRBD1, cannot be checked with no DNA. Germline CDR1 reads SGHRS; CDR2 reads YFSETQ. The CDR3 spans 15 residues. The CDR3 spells CASSSRQGRGTEAFF.

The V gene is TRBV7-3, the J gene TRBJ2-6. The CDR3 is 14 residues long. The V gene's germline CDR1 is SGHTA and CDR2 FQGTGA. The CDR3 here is CASSLGPGANVLTF.

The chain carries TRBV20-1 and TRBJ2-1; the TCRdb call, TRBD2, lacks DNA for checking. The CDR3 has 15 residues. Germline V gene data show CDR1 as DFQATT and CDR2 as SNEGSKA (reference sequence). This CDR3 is CSARDIGTSGNEQFF.

CDR3 sequence reads: CSVVTGTNQPQHF. This rearrangement joins TRBV29-1 to TRBJ1-5; TCRdb names TRBD1, which stays unverified in the absence of DNA. CDR1 and CDR2 (germline): SQVTM, ANQGSEA. The CDR3 has 13 amino acids.

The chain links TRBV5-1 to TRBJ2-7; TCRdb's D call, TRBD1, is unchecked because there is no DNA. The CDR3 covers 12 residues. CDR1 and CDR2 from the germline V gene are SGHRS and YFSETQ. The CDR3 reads CASSYSGVEQYF.

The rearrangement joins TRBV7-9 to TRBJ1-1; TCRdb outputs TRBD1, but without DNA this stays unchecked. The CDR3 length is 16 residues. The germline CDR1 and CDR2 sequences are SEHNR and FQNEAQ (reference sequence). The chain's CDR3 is CASSFIPPRVGTEAFF.

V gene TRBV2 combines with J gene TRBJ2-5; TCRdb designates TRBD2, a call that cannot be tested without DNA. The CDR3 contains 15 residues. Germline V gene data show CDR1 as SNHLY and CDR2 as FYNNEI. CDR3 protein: CASSTSGTDQETQYF.

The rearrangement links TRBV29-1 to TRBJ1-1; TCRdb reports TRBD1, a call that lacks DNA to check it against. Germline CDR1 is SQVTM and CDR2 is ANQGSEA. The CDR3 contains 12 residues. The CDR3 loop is CSARDGGTEAFF.

CDR3 residues: CSARDMDKSSYNEQFF. This chain joins TRBV20-1 and TRBJ2-1. In germline, CDR1 is DFQATT, CDR2 SNEGSKA (reference sequence). The CDR3 has 16 residues.